A single sample gave rise to the 18 T cell receptor beta chains below, sequenced in a study of cytomegalovirus exposure and HLA in healthy donors. With 60 Vbeta and 13 Jbeta primers, the PCR was carried out. The table came from immunoSEQ multiplex PCR; TCRdb's copy has only in-frame clones and leaves some out. Its table records approximately 70,000 clones. The sample comprised PBMCs. These receptors originate from a female donor in good health and CMV-seropositive.

The CDR3 region is CASSLTENYGYTF. CDR3 nucleotides: TGTGCCAGCAGCTTGACAGAAAACTATGGCTACACCTTC. This chain links TRBV6-1 with TRBJ1-2; D is perhaps TRBD1 (5 bases). This CDR3 comprises 13 residues. Per germline, CDR1 MNHNS and CDR2 SASEGT. With 6 bases removed from V and 2 bases from J, the gap between germline ends came to 10 bases.

About this clone itself: Other DNA sequences within the sample encode an identical CDR3. CDR3 nucleotides: TGCGCCAGCTCCCGAACAGGAATATCCGGAAACACCATATATTTT. Protein sequence: CASSRTGISGNTIYF. The rearrangement joins TRBV4-1 to TRBJ1-3, with D possibly being TRBD1 (5 bases). Germline CDR1 is MGHRA and CDR2 is YSYEKL. V lost 8 bases, J lost 4 bases, and 18 bases lay in between. This CDR3 comprises 15 residues.

This rearrangement joins TRBV14 to TRBJ1-3, with D perhaps matching TRBD1 (5 bases). The germline V gene encodes CDR1 SGHDN and CDR2 FVKESK. Deletions cut 4 bases from V and 7 bases from J, with 17 bases between. CDR3 length: 15 residues. The CDR3 reads CASSPHRDSHNTIYF. CDR3 nucleotides: TGTGCCAGCAGCCCACACCGGGACTCACACAACACCATATATTTT.

The chain uses TRBV6-6 and TRBJ1-1; 9 bases are shared with TRBD1. The junction had 8 bases not matched to a gene; V was cut back by 4 bases and J by 5 bases. The CDR3 extends over 15 amino acids. CDR1 MNHNY and CDR2 SVGAGI come from the germline V gene (reference sequence). CDR3 DNA: TGTGCCAGCAGTTCAACAGGGGGCGCCAGGACTGAAGCTTTCTTT. This gives the protein CASSSTGGARTEAFF.

The chain is built from TRBV18 and TRBJ1-2, with no clear D. The CDR3 spans 16 residues. The germline CDR1 and CDR2 sequences are KGHSH and LQKENI. Trimming took 2 bases from V and 4 from J, leaving 17 bases between them. Written as DNA, the CDR3 is TGTGCCAGCTCACCATCGGACTTGGGTACTTTCTATGGCTACACCTTC. Its translation: CASSPSDLGTFYGYTF.

The V gene is TRBV10-1, the J gene TRBJ2-7, with TRBD1 as a possible D gene (5 bases). There are 15 residues in the CDR3. CDR1 WNHNN and CDR2 SYGVQD come from the germline V gene (reference sequence). Deletions cut 2 bases from V and 2 bases from J, with 13 bases between. CDR3 nucleotides: TGCGCCAGCAGTGAGAGTCCAGGGCATACCTACGAGCAGTACTTC. Its translation: CASSESPGHTYEQYF.

The chain uses TRBV9 and TRBJ2-5, with TRBD1 matching over 7 bases. This CDR3 has 16 residues. Trimming at V came to 1 base and at J to 1 base, leaving 7 bases not matched to a gene. The germline V gene has CDR1 SGDLS and CDR2 YYNGEE. The DNA of the CDR3 is TGTGCCAGCAGCGTAAGTTCAGGACAGGCCCAAGAGACCCAGTACTTC. This codes for CASSVSSGQAQETQYF.

The V gene is TRBV5-1, the J gene TRBJ1-2; TRBD1 might be the D (6 bases). Trimming cost V 2 bases and J 2 bases, with 7 bases left between them. The germline gives CDR1 SGHRS, CDR2 YFSETQ. CDR3 length: 13 residues. The CDR3 spells CASSLQGNYGYTF. CDR3 DNA sequence: TGCGCCAGCAGCTTACAGGGAAACTATGGCTACACCTTC.

The rearrangement uses TRBV11-2 and TRBJ1-6; weak D call: TRBD1 (6 bases). V lost 5 bases and J 6 bases, leaving 14 bases between the germline ends. The V gene's germline CDR1 is SGHAT and CDR2 FQNNGV. This CDR3 contains 15 residues. CDR3 in DNA: TGTGCCAGCAGCGCGGCACAGGGTGCTAATTCACCCCTCCACTTT. As protein: CASSAAQGANSPLHF. Variable domain in full (rest from reference TRBV11-2 and TRBJ1-6): EAGVAQSPRYKIIEKRQSVAFWCNPISGHATLYWYQQILGQGPKLLIQFQNNGVVDDSQLPKDRFSAERLKGVDSTLKIQPAKLEDSAVYLCASSAAQGANSPLHFGNGTRLTVT.

J is TRBJ2-1 and V is TRBV7-8, with a possible D match to TRBD1 (5 bases). The CDR3 has 16 residues. Germline loops: CDR1 SGHVS, CDR2 FQNEAQ. Trimming stripped 1 base from V and 2 bases from J, with 12 bases between. In DNA, the CDR3 is TGTGCCAGCAGCTTAGTGCGGACACGACCCTACAATGAGCAGTTCTTC. Translated, it gives CASSLVRTRPYNEQFF.

The chain is built from TRBV19 and TRBJ1-5; no definite D call. The V end was cut by 4 bases, the J end by 0 bases, with 13 bases between. CDR1 and CDR2 (germline): LNHDA, SQIVND (reference sequence). The CDR3 has 16 amino acids. The DNA of the CDR3 is TGTGCCAGTAGTACGTCTTTTCAGTATAGCAATCAGCCCCAGCATTTT. Translation: CASSTSFQYSNQPQHF.

The V call is TRBV19, the J call TRBJ2-4; D not resolved. V lost 3 bases to trimming and J lost 0 bases, with 9 bases between them. Germline V gene lookup returns CDR1 LNHDA and CDR2 SQIVND (reference sequence). This CDR3 has 15 amino acids. The DNA of the CDR3 is TGTGCCAGTAGTATTGCCAGGCTAGCCAAAAACATTCAGTACTTC. Protein: CASSIARLAKNIQYF.

The chain is built from TRBV29-1 and TRBJ1-1, with TRBD1 matching over 8 bases. This CDR3 has 13 residues. V shed 3 bases and J 7 bases; nucleotides not matched to a gene: 7. Germline lookup yields CDR1 SQVTM and CDR2 ANQGSEA. CDR3 protein: CSVDPGDRHEAFF. Here the CDR3 DNA reads TGCAGCGTTGATCCGGGGGACAGGCATGAAGCTTTCTTT.

This chain joins TRBV4-2 and TRBJ1-3; no clear D gene. Trimming cost V 4 bases and J 4 bases, with 5 bases left between them. Per germline, CDR1 LGHNA and CDR2 YNFKEQ. This CDR3 has 12 amino acids. CDR3 in DNA: TGTGCCAGCAGCCCACACGGAAACACCATATATTTT. Its translation: CASSPHGNTIYF.

The V call is TRBV25-1, the J call TRBJ1-2; TRBD1 agrees at 7 bases. Per germline, CDR1 MGHDK and CDR2 SYGVNS. Losses at the gene ends were 4 bases for V and 8 bases for J; bases not matched to a gene: 10. CDR3 length: 14 amino acids. In nucleotides, the CDR3 is TGTGCCAGCAGTGTAGCGGGACAGCTATACGGCTACACCTTC. This translates into CASSVAGQLYGYTF.

The J gene is TRBJ1-2, the V gene TRBV28; D gene ambiguous. This CDR3 has 13 amino acids. Germline lookup yields CDR1 MDHEN and CDR2 SYDVKM. With 5 bases removed from V and 0 bases from J, the gap between germline ends came to 7 bases. In DNA form, the CDR3 reads TGTGCCAGCAGTACGACACCTAACTATGGCTACACCTTC. Encoded protein: CASSTTPNYGYTF.

The chain combines TRBV18 with TRBJ1-1; D is possibly TRBD1 (5 bases). The CDR3 spans 15 residues. Trimming took 0 bases from V and 2 from J, leaving 10 bases between them. Germline V gene sequence: CDR1 KGHSH, CDR2 LQKENI. As DNA, the CDR3 is TGTGCCAGCTCACCACCGGGGCTACCCAACACTGAAGCTTTCTTT. This gives the protein CASSPPGLPNTEAFF.

A note on this clone: Germline is not matched at one junction end, which may reflect a read error. The chain couples TRBV7-2 to TRBJ1-1; 10 bases fit TRBD1. Germline CDR1 SGHTA, CDR2 FQGNSA. The CDR3 sequence is 14 residues long. CDR3 residues: CASRSRTGGPEDFF. DNA of the CDR3: TGTGCCAGCAGGTCCAGGACAGGGGGACCTGAAGATTTCTTT.